The 30 T cell receptor beta chains below all came from one sample that was sequenced in a study of T-cell reconstitution after alpha-beta-depleted transplantation in children. Preparation of the TCRbeta library involved a method that used unique molecular identifiers. TCRdb processed the PCR reads anew with MiXCR; each CDR3 protein has one entry. The sample has about 980,000 distinct CDR3 sequences; under 30% are singletons. Sequenced here: PBMCs, mostly from graft donor cells, sampled 360 days after TCRalphabeta/CD19-depleted stem cell transplant. These receptors came from a boy under two years old who had a stem cell transplant for SCID, so the T cells may come from the graft donor.

The chain joins TRBV7-3 to TRBJ2-1, with TRBD1 as a possible D gene (5 bases). Trimming stripped 0 bases from V and 8 bases from J, with 11 bases between. The length of the CDR3 is 14 residues. The germline gives CDR1 SGHTA, CDR2 FQGTGA. The CDR3 region has the DNA TGTGCCAGCAGCTTAACCAGGGATGGGGATGAGCAGTTCTTC. This encodes CASSLTRDGDEQFF.

The chain recombines TRBV30 with TRBJ2-1, with 9 bases aligning to TRBD2. The CDR3 runs to 15 residues. Germline V CDR1 and CDR2: GTSNPN, SVGIG (reference sequence). The V gene end was trimmed by 2 bases and the J gene end by 4 bases; junction bases not matched to a gene: 6. The CDR3 here is CAWSKELAGYNEQFF. CDR3 DNA sequence: TGTGCCTGGAGTAAAGAACTAGCGGGTTACAATGAGCAGTTCTTC.

In its sample, this clonotype was seen many times. The J gene is TRBJ2-7, the V gene TRBV12-3 or TRBV12-4; D uncertain. The CDR3 is 15 amino acids. Trimming shortened V by 1 base and J by 0 bases, and 10 bases separated the two germline ends. In DNA form, the CDR3 reads TGTGCCAGCAGTTTAGGGGCCAGGAGCTCCTACGAGCAGTACTTC. As protein: CASSLGARSSYEQYF.

The chain joins TRBV11-2 to TRBJ2-1; 10 bases fit TRBD2. Trimming cost V 8 bases and J 6 bases; bases outside gene matches: 10. Germline-derived CDR1 and CDR2 are SGHAT and FQNNGV. This CDR3 comprises 15 residues. The DNA for the CDR3 is TGTGCCAGCGGACCTCTAGCGGGGGTACCCAATGAGCAGTTCTTC. Its protein is CASGPLAGVPNEQFF.

This chain connects TRBV5-5 to TRBJ2-7; the match to TRBD1 covers 8 bases. Per the germline V gene, CDR1 is SGHKS and CDR2 is YYEKEE (reference sequence). The CDR3 has 13 amino acids. The CDR3 DNA follows: TGTGCTAGTTGGGACAGGAGCCCCTACGAGCAGTACTTC. Protein: CASWDRSPYEQYF.

This clonotype appeared many times. This sequence joins TRBV20-1 and TRBJ1-4; 7 bases align to TRBD1. The CDR3 spans 13 residues. Germline V lookup: CDR1 DFQATT, CDR2 SNEGSKA (reference sequence). Trimming at V came to 4 bases and at J to 6 bases, leaving 5 bases not matched to a gene. The CDR3 loop is CSATTGWDEKLFF. DNA for the CDR3: TGCAGTGCTACGACAGGGTGGGATGAAAAACTGTTTTTT.

This clonotype was detected only once. The chain recombines TRBV7-2 with TRBJ2-7; 7 positions match TRBD1. CDR1 is SGHTA, CDR2 FQGNSA, per germline. Unmatched junction bases numbered 13, after V lost 1 base and J lost 4 bases. The CDR3 is 17 residues long. The CDR3 DNA is TGTGCCAGCAGCTTAGGAGGGGGCTTACTCCCCGCTTACGAGCAGTACTTC. Protein product: CASSLGGGLLPAYEQYF.

V gene TRBV20-1 combines with J gene TRBJ2-1; D tentatively reads TRBD1 or TRBD2 (6 bases each). V lost 0 bases and J 12 bases, leaving 21 bases between the germline ends. The CDR3 totals 15 residues. The germline CDR1 and CDR2 sequences are DFQATT and SNEGSKA (reference sequence). The CDR3 DNA reads TGCAGTGCTAGAGATTGGGGTCGAGGGTCGGGGGCGCAGTTCTTC. It is translated as CSARDWGRGSGAQFF.

The chain joins TRBV7-8 to TRBJ1-2, with unresolved D. CDR1 is SGHVS, CDR2 FQNEAQ, per germline. Trimming removed 2 bases at V and 4 bases at J, with 14 bases between. This CDR3 comprises 15 residues. In DNA form, the CDR3 reads TGTGCCAGCAGCTTAACGGCCAGTTTTTTCTATGGCTACACCTTC. Its translation: CASSLTASFFYGYTF. The full variable domain, with the rest looked up from reference TRBV7-8 and TRBJ1-2, is GAGVSQSPRYKVAKRGQDVALRCDPISGHVSLFWYQQALGQGPEFLTYFQNEAQLDKSGLPSDRFFAERPEGSVSTLKIQRTQQEDSAVYLCASSLTASFFYGYTFGSGTRLTVV.

This CDR3 is CASSFSGVFTGELFF. CDR3 nucleotides: TGTGCCAGCAGCTTCTCAGGGGTTTTCACCGGGGAGCTGTTTTTT. The chain combines TRBV7-2 with TRBJ2-2; a weak D match, TRBD1 (6 bases). The CDR3 totals 15 residues. CDR1 is SGHTA, CDR2 FQGNSA, per germline. The germline V and J ends were trimmed by 3 bases and 4 bases, with 12 bases remaining between them.

The V gene is TRBV5-1, the J gene TRBJ2-3; 7 bases are a match to TRBD1. The trim removed 0 bases at V and 4 bases at J, leaving 5 bases unmatched. The CDR3 totals 15 residues. Germline CDR1 and CDR2: SGHRS and YFSETQ. CDR3 nucleotide sequence: TGCGCCAGCAGCTTGGCAGACAGGGTAGCAGATACGCAGTATTTT. This encodes CASSLADRVADTQYF.

The gene calls are TRBV10-3 and TRBJ2-6; tentatively, D is TRBD1 (6 bases). Germline loops: CDR1 ENHRY, CDR2 SYGVKD. Trimming pared 6 bases from V and 0 bases from J, leaving 12 bases between. The CDR3 runs to 16 residues. CDR3 coding DNA: TGTGCCATCAGGTCAGGGGTATTCTCTGGGGCCAACGTCCTGACTTTC. It translates to CAIRSGVFSGANVLTF.

The chain combines TRBV24-1 with TRBJ2-3; no clear D. Trimming stripped 9 bases from V and 3 bases from J, with 12 bases between. CDR3 size: 13 residues. Per germline, CDR1 KGHDR and CDR2 SFDVKD. The CDR3 coding sequence is TGTGCCACCGCAGAGACTTGGACAGATACGCAGTATTTT. It encodes CATAETWTDTQYF.

This chain connects TRBV5-5 to TRBJ2-2, with TRBD1 as a possible D gene (5 bases). V was clipped by 0 bases and J by 3 bases, with 9 bases between them. Germline V gene data show CDR1 as SGHKS and CDR2 as YYEKEE (reference sequence). There are 15 residues in the CDR3. The CDR3 nucleotides read TGTGCCAGCAGCTTGGCGGACACTTACACCGGGGAGCTGTTTTTT. It yields the protein CASSLADTYTGELFF.

The CDR3 sequence is CASSYRPGEAFF. DNA of the CDR3: TGTGCCAGCAGTTACCGCCCGGGGGAAGCTTTCTTT. The chain couples TRBV6-5 to TRBJ1-1; D unclear. The CDR3 is made up of 12 amino acids. V was clipped by 2 bases and J by 8 bases, with 9 bases between them. CDR1 and CDR2 (germline): MNHEY, SVGAGI.

This clonotype has just a few counts. The rearrangement joins TRBV24-1 to TRBJ2-3; either TRBD1 or TRBD2 may supply D (5 bases each). Trimming left V 3 bases short and J 11 bases short, with 14 bases between. Germline V gives CDR1 KGHDR, CDR2 SFDVKD. This CDR3 contains 13 residues. The CDR3 sequence: CATSDGSREKQYF. The CDR3 nucleotides are TGTGCCACCAGTGATGGAAGCAGGGAGAAGCAGTATTTT.

This clonotype has only a few counts. The V call is TRBV27, the J call TRBJ2-5; D not certain. Germline CDR1 reads MNHEY; CDR2 reads SMNVEV (reference sequence). V gave up 5 bases and J gave up 5 bases, with 15 bases separating them. This CDR3 is built from 14 residues. CDR3 sequence reads: CASSPQTYPETQYF. In nucleotides, the CDR3 is TGTGCCAGCAGTCCGCAAACATACCCCGAGACCCAGTACTTC.

This chain uses TRBV29-1 with TRBJ1-1; the D is unclear. Germline loops: CDR1 SQVTM, CDR2 ANQGSEA. The CDR3 sequence is 12 residues long. Trimming shortened V by 3 bases and J by 6 bases, and 11 bases separated the two germline ends. The CDR3 coding sequence is TGCAGCGTTGATTTGCTCGGCGCTGAAGCTTTCTTT. It is translated as CSVDLLGAEAFF.

The CDR3 region has the DNA TGTGCCAGCAGCCACGACTGGAAAGAGACCCAGTACTTC. Encoded protein: CASSHDWKETQYF. This rearrangement joins TRBV3-1 to TRBJ2-5, with D unclear. CDR1 is LGHDT and CDR2 is YNNKEL in the germline V gene (reference sequence). The length of the CDR3 is 13 residues. V lost 3 bases and J lost 3, with 8 bases in between.

This clonotype has a handful of counts. The CDR3 coding sequence is TGCGCCAGCAGCCCCCCTTCCGTAAGAGATACGCAGTATTTT. Translating gives CASSPPSVRDTQYF. This chain links TRBV5-1 with TRBJ2-3; D unresolved. CDR1 is SGHRS, CDR2 YFSETQ, per germline. The CDR3 covers 14 residues. V shed 4 bases and J shed 5 bases, with 14 bases lying between them.

This clonotype was observed a handful of times. The chain uses TRBV12-3 or TRBV12-4 and TRBJ2-6; no definite D call. V lost 5 bases, J lost 4 bases, and 9 bases lay in between. This CDR3 has 14 residues. CDR3 sequence (DNA): TGTGCCAGCAGTCCCTGGTCGGGGGCCAACGTCCTGACTTTC. It encodes CASSPWSGANVLTF.

CDR3 loop: CATSRAAGTGYNEQFF. The DNA of the CDR3 is TGTGCCACCAGCAGGGCCGCCGGGACAGGGTACAATGAGCAGTTCTTC. The chain joins TRBV15 to TRBJ2-1; 9 bases align to TRBD1. CDR1 and CDR2 from the germline V gene are LNHNV and YYDKDF (reference sequence). Trimming cost V 3 bases and J 4 bases; bases outside gene matches: 7. The CDR3 is 16 residues long.

This clonotype came up a few times. The rearrangement uses TRBV7-2 and TRBJ2-3; either TRBD1 or TRBD2 may fit D (6 bases each). The germline V and J ends were trimmed by 5 bases and 7 bases, with 19 bases remaining between them. CDR1 is SGHTA, CDR2 FQGNSA, per germline. This CDR3 spans 15 amino acids. The CDR3 protein is CASSLRGAGGNTQYF. In DNA form, the CDR3 reads TGTGCCAGCAGCCTAAGGGGGGCCGGGGGAAATACGCAGTATTTT.

The V call is TRBV20-1, the J call TRBJ2-3; 8 positions agree with TRBD2. The CDR3 spans 16 residues. V lost 5 bases and J lost 1; bases outside the gene matches: 11. Germline V gene sequence: CDR1 DFQATT, CDR2 SNEGSKA (reference sequence). CDR3 loop: CSASSGGGQRTDTQYF. The CDR3 region has the DNA TGCAGTGCTTCTAGCGGCGGGGGGCAACGCACAGATACGCAGTATTTT.

This clonotype was seen more than once but under ten times. The rearrangement links TRBV18 to TRBJ2-2, with a tentative D call TRBD2 (5 bases). This CDR3 contains 14 residues. The germline V gene has CDR1 KGHSH and CDR2 LQKENI. Trimming cost V 3 bases and J 5 bases, with 10 bases left between them. CDR3 protein: CASSPQPGTGELFF. The CDR3 nucleotides read TGTGCCAGCTCACCCCAGCCGGGGACCGGGGAGCTGTTTTTT.

This clonotype was counted only a few times. The rearrangement uses TRBV29-1 and TRBJ2-7, with TRBD1 identical over 7 bases. The CDR3 runs 12 residues. Germline V gene lookup returns CDR1 SQVTM and CDR2 ANQGSEA. J lost 5 bases, V lost 6 bases, and 7 bases had no gene match. CDR3 in amino acids: CSVTGATNEQYF. The CDR3 DNA is TGCAGCGTAACAGGGGCGACTAACGAGCAGTACTTC.

To note about this clonotype: A junction boundary mismatches the germline segment, possibly from a read error. The chain links TRBV7-9 to TRBJ2-3, with 8 bases that match TRBD2. CDR1 is SEHNR and CDR2 is FQNEAQ in the germline V gene (reference sequence). The CDR3 spans 16 residues. The DNA of the CDR3 is TGTGCCAGCACCTTAATTAGCGGGGTGACTTTAGATACGCAGTATTTT. Translating it yields CASTLISGVTLDTQYF.

This clonotype was observed a handful of times. The CDR3 DNA sequence: TGCGCCAGCAGCTTGGCGGGTAGCGGTAGCTCCTACGAGCAGTACTTC. Its protein is CASSLAGSGSSYEQYF. The rearrangement joins TRBV5-1 to TRBJ2-7, with a possible D match to TRBD2 (6 bases). The V end was cut by 0 bases, the J end by 0 bases, with 13 bases between. Looked up from germline, CDR1 is SGHRS and CDR2 is YFSETQ. The CDR3 spans 16 residues.

This clonotype was found many times. At one end, the junction sequence differs from germline, possibly due to a read error. The V call is TRBV12-3 or TRBV12-4, the J call TRBJ2-7; 7 nucleotides align to TRBD1. The CDR3 runs 13 residues. CDR3 nucleotide sequence: TGCGCCAGCAGCTTGGACAGGCCCTACGAGCAGTACTTC. This codes for CASSLDRPYEQYF.

This clonotype occurred once. One end of the junction is discordant with germline, which a read error may explain. The gene calls are TRBV2 and TRBJ1-1; no clear D gene. Germline V lookup: CDR1 SNHLY, CDR2 FYNNEI. The CDR3 totals 14 residues. The CDR3 DNA reads TGTGCCAGCAGTGTTAAGGAGAGAAACACTGGAGCTTTCTTT. It is translated as CASSVKERNTGAFF.